This entry lists 2 T cell receptor beta chains sequenced from one sample in a study of beta chain features in type 1 diabetes. Reverse transcribing all isolated RNA meant expressed TCRB transcripts were sequenced. The repertoire was sequenced with immunoSEQ multiplex PCR; TCRdb's copy has only in-frame clones and lacks some. The sample shows 220,000 or so clones, approximately 70% of them seen only once. Sequencing was performed on naive CD4+ T cells from blood. The receptors stem from a man under 40 in good health.

The V gene is TRBV23-1, the J gene TRBJ1-6; D is uncertain. TRBV23-1 is placed among ORFs of uncertain function. The V end lost 4 bases, the J end lost 9 bases, and 7 bases lay between the germline ends. The CDR3 has 12 amino acids. The CDR3 DNA is TGCGCCAGCAGTCCCTTTTGTTCACCCCTCCACTTT. Translating gives CASSPFCSPLHF.

The chain recombines TRBV30 with TRBJ1-1; D gene ambiguous. Germline CDR1 and CDR2: GTSNPN and SVGIG (reference sequence). CDR3 length: 15 residues. V was pared by 4 bases and J by 4 bases, with 19 bases between. CDR3 bases: TGTGCCTGGATCCCACTCGGGAGCTCGGGCACTGAAGCTTTCTTT. Its translation: CAWIPLGSSGTEAFF.